This TCR beta chain came from a study of CD8 T cells in ankylosing spondylitis. V lost 0 bases to trimming and J lost 1 base, with 8 bases between them. There are 15 residues in the CDR3. Germline V lookup: CDR1 SGHRS, CDR2 YFSETQ. MiXCR, run by TCRdb on the 5' RACE reads, gives a single entry per CDR3 protein. The table has about 66,000 distinct CDR3 sequences, roughly 6.2% seen once; the top ten hold approximately 5%. This clonotype has a handful of counts. The chain has TRBV5-1 and TRBJ2-1, with D perhaps given as TRBD1 or TRBD2 (5 bases each). This sequence was found in a male donor with ankylosing spondylitis. Input material: synovial fluid, either unsorted or a sorted T cell fraction (not recorded which). CDR3 bases: TGCGCCAGCAGCTTGGGAGGGGAGTCCTACAATGAGCAGTTCTTC. Protein product: CASSLGGESYNEQFF.